These T cell receptor beta chains were read from a single sample in a study of identical twins. TCRdb reanalysed the 5' RACE reads using MiXCR and keeps one entry per CDR3 protein. The sample contains 430,000 or so distinct CDR3 sequences, approximately 24% of which appear only once. Another study also made use of these data, one on T cells expressing NK-cell markers.

Source material: CD4+ T cells sorted from blood. The receptors were sampled from a woman aged 18-35 years in good health. The conserved cysteine and the conserved F or W are not part of the CDR3 here. A D gene is named only where the DNA matches it firmly. For some rows the clone size is stated as once, few or many, or as a class when expanded; others skip it.

CDR3aa: SASSGILETQY; abundance: few; v_gene: TRBV20-1; d_gene: -; len: 11; j_gene: TRBJ2-5
CDR3aa: ASRLEGAVTDTQY; abundance: -; v_gene: TRBV12-2; d_gene: -; len: 13; j_gene: TRBJ2-3
CDR3aa: ASSPIQTPNRSLH; abundance: -; v_gene: TRBV12-3/TRBV12-4; d_gene: -; len: 13; j_gene: TRBJ1-6
CDR3aa: ASSPDTIQY; abundance: few; v_gene: TRBV12-3/TRBV12-4; d_gene: -; len: 9; j_gene: TRBJ2-4
CDR3aa: ASSGLAGGPRGATYNTDTQY; abundance: -; v_gene: TRBV6-4; d_gene: TRBD2; len: 20; j_gene: TRBJ2-3
CDR3aa: ASSSRDRRNEQF; abundance: -; v_gene: TRBV7-8; d_gene: TRBD1; len: 12; j_gene: TRBJ2-1
CDR3aa: ASSTAADRLHEQF; abundance: -; v_gene: TRBV5-1; d_gene: TRBD1; len: 13; j_gene: TRBJ2-1
CDR3aa: RPTYRGAGYGYT; abundance: few; v_gene: TRBV20-1; d_gene: -; len: 12; j_gene: TRBJ1-2
CDR3aa: AISPQATGQGYTGELF; abundance: -; v_gene: TRBV10-3; d_gene: TRBD1; len: 16; j_gene: TRBJ2-2
CDR3aa: ASRASGRDTGELF; abundance: few; v_gene: TRBV6-1; d_gene: TRBD2; len: 13; j_gene: TRBJ2-2
CDR3aa: ASSENRNNEQF; abundance: -; v_gene: TRBV6-1; d_gene: -; len: 11; j_gene: TRBJ2-1
CDR3aa: ASTSDSTDTQY; abundance: -; v_gene: TRBV2; d_gene: -; len: 11; j_gene: TRBJ2-3
CDR3aa: ASSSPAGLLNTGELF; abundance: -; v_gene: TRBV12-3/TRBV12-4; d_gene: TRBD2; len: 15; j_gene: TRBJ2-2
CDR3aa: ASSSGLQGPGEKLF; abundance: -; v_gene: TRBV7-2; d_gene: TRBD1; len: 14; j_gene: TRBJ1-4
CDR3aa: SARGHAEAF; abundance: few; v_gene: TRBV20-1; d_gene: -; len: 9; j_gene: TRBJ1-1
CDR3aa: ASSDSGSSHNEQF; abundance: -; v_gene: TRBV2; d_gene: TRBD2; len: 13; j_gene: TRBJ2-1
CDR3aa: AIGVGRTEAF; abundance: -; v_gene: TRBV10-3; d_gene: -; len: 10; j_gene: TRBJ1-1
CDR3aa: ASSGRTSGNNEQF; abundance: -; v_gene: TRBV10-2; d_gene: TRBD2; len: 13; j_gene: TRBJ2-1
CDR3aa: ASSSMTQFTGELF; abundance: few; v_gene: TRBV7-8; d_gene: -; len: 13; j_gene: TRBJ2-2
CDR3aa: ASSERGAGEKLF; abundance: -; v_gene: TRBV6-1; d_gene: -; len: 12; j_gene: TRBJ1-4
CDR3aa: ASSLDSSLSSYEQY; abundance: few; v_gene: TRBV5-1; d_gene: -; len: 14; j_gene: TRBJ2-7
CDR3aa: SAGLAGGRELF; abundance: -; v_gene: TRBV20-1; d_gene: TRBD2; len: 11; j_gene: TRBJ2-2
CDR3aa: ASSLAGAGSGEQF; abundance: -; v_gene: TRBV5-1; d_gene: TRBD2; len: 13; j_gene: TRBJ2-1
CDR3aa: ASSPGVRAF; abundance: -; v_gene: TRBV12-3/TRBV12-4; d_gene: -; len: 9; j_gene: TRBJ1-1
CDR3aa: ASILGLAQDTQY; abundance: few; v_gene: TRBV12-3/TRBV12-4; d_gene: TRBD2; len: 12; j_gene: TRBJ2-3